This T cell receptor (beta chain) was obtained from a study of blood T cell repertoires in COVID-19 (dated by TCRdb to about 2020). At the level of the whole study: The collaborator samples originated in the United States, Italy and Spain and spanned the acute and convalescent phases of COVID-19. The prospective study material was composed of cDNA or gDNA derived from T cells, B-cell-depleted T cells, or PBMCs. Deeply sampled blood TCRbeta repertoires from subjects exposed to, actively infected with, or recovered from COVID-19 were included in the dataset. The repertoires were released in a freely available public database meant as a resource for research on the immune response to SARS-CoV-2. Samples were obtained from the ongoing ImmuneRACE study (first 160 participants) and from about 1,300 subjects provided by 6 global collaborators. A de-identified subject ID, COVID-19 status, age in years and sex were almost always included in the sample metadata. HLA class I and class II types, where available, came from metadata supplied by the sample provider rather than from assay-based typing. General findings and caveats noted by the study authors: Clinical and demographic metadata were provided uncurated, with the amount varying by source and participant.

The immunoSEQ Assay, a bias-controlled multiplex PCR, was used to amplify TCRbeta CDR3 regions from genomic DNA. On the study's bioinformatics: The number of nucleated cells in each sample was estimated by amplification of reference gene primers within the assay. To quantify the absolute abundance of each unique TCRbeta CDR3 rearrangement, sequence reads were collapsed and filtered. For each sample, productive Simpson clonality was calculated as the square root of Simpson's diversity index across productive rearrangements. TCRdb took this table from immuneACCESS and kept in-frame rearrangements with V and J called. Such tables lack part of the clones; where checked against another copy, unresolved V genes explain under half of the gap, and the rest is unexplained. V and J calls and clone size are given by that table; D and trimming were obtained from the DNA. Counted in this sample were approximately 45,000 clones; 85% to 90% of them appeared once. Clones ranked in the top ten supply 4.5% to 6% of the sample.

Collaborating institutions collected whole blood in K2EDTA tubes following their own protocols. Collaborator samples were shipped for TCRbeta analysis as frozen whole blood, isolated PBMCs, or DNA extracted from either sample type. Measured from the cysteine to the phenylalanine, the CDR3 is 13 residues long. Only the CDR3 DNA stays, 39 bases, in frame from base 1. The germline V gene sets CDR1 to SNHLY and CDR2 to FYNNEI. At the junction V is shortened by 2 bases and J by 7 bases, with 6 bases in between. A note on this clone: The specificity of this receptor is unknown. Base qualities are not at hand, and no much larger clone is one base apart.

The sample comprised peripheral blood. The sequence was obtained from a human donor in a cohort sampled during active COVID-19. The rearranged segments are TRBV2 and TRBJ1-6; TRBD1 could be the D gene, as 6 bases match. CDR3 reads: CASSEQGNSPLHF. Read as DNA, the sequence is TGTGCCAGCAGTGAACAGGGGAATTCACCCCTCCACTTT.